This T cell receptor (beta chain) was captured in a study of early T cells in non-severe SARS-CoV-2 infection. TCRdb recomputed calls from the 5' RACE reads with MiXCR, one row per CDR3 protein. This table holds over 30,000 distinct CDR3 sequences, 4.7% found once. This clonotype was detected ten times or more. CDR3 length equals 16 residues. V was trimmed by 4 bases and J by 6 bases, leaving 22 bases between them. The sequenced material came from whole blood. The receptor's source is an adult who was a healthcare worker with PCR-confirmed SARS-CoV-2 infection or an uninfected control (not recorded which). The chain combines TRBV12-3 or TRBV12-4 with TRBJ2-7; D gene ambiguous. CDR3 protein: CASSYLTGPSRSEQYF. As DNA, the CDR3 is TGTGCCAGCAGTTACCTCACGGGCCCCTCCAGGTCCGAGCAGTACTTC.